The next 14 T cell receptor beta chains were all read from a single sample in a study of CD8+ T cells in alopecia areata. Reverse transcription of extracted RNA yielded cDNA, which provided the sequencing template. The repertoire was sequenced with immunoSEQ multiplex PCR; TCRdb's copy has only in-frame clones and lacks some. The sample records 150,000 or so clones, 80% to 90% being singletons. The material sequenced was CD8+ T cells sorted from blood, taken at week 0. The source is a human donor with alopecia areata.

The chain recombines TRBV10-3 with TRBJ2-1, with 7 bases matching TRBD2. The germline gives CDR1 ENHRY, CDR2 SYGVKD. V gave up 2 bases and J gave up 8 bases; unmatched junction bases: 12. This CDR3 spans 16 amino acids. The CDR3 region has the DNA TGTGCCATCAGTGAGGCCGACAACGGCGGGAGTTATGAGCAGTTCTTC. Translation gives CAISEADNGGSYEQFF.

This sequence joins TRBV25-1 and TRBJ1-2; weak D call: TRBD1 (5 bases). CDR1 and CDR2 (germline): MGHDK, SYGVNS. The CDR3 has 12 amino acids. Trimming left V 3 bases short and J 8 bases short, with 10 bases between. CDR3 protein: CASSDAGVGYTF. Here the CDR3 DNA reads TGTGCCAGCAGTGATGCGGGGGTCGGCTACACCTTC.

The chain joins TRBV27 to TRBJ1-2; D gene uncertain. CDR3 size: 15 residues. CDR1 and CDR2 from the germline V gene are MNHEY and SMNVEV (reference sequence). V was cut by 2 bases and J by 3 bases, with 13 bases left in between. The CDR3 is CASSLTPGIDYGYTF. The DNA for the CDR3 is TGTGCCAGCAGTTTAACCCCGGGTATCGACTATGGCTACACCTTC.

The chain joins TRBV4-1 to TRBJ2-1; D remains ambiguous. Germline values: CDR1 MGHRA, CDR2 YSYEKL. V lost 4 bases, J lost 4 bases, and 8 bases lay in between. The length of the CDR3 is 13 residues. In DNA form, the CDR3 reads TGCGCCAGCAGCCCTTCTCATTACAATGAGCAGTTCTTC. Protein product: CASSPSHYNEQFF.

The rearrangement links TRBV5-1 to TRBJ2-1; tentatively, D is TRBD2 (5 bases). The CDR3 sequence is 15 residues long. Germline V gene data show CDR1 as SGHRS and CDR2 as YFSETQ. The V end was cut by 1 base, the J end by 4 bases, with 12 bases between. CDR3 sequence reads: CASSLRLAGYNEQFF. CDR3 in DNA: TGCGCCAGCAGCTTGAGGCTAGCAGGATACAATGAGCAGTTCTTC.

The V call is TRBV6-1, the J call TRBJ2-1; D is unresolved. The CDR3 sequence is 14 residues long. Germline CDR1 MNHNS, CDR2 SASEGT. Trimming removed 2 bases from V and 3 bases from J, with 8 bases in between. In DNA, the CDR3 is TGTGCCAGCAGTGAATTAGGAGACTACAATGAGCAGTTCTTC. Translating gives CASSELGDYNEQFF.

V and J are TRBV7-8 and TRBJ1-5; D possibly corresponds to TRBD1 (6 bases). V dropped 5 bases and J dropped 7 bases, with 12 bases sitting between them. Germline loops: CDR1 SGHVS, CDR2 FQNEAQ. The CDR3 has 13 residues. For the CDR3, the DNA is TGTGCCAGCAGCCCCGCGAGGGGGCAGCCCCAGCATTTT. This gives the protein CASSPARGQPQHF. The full variable domain, rest sourced from reference TRBV7-8 and TRBJ1-5, is GAGVSQSPRYKVAKRGQDVALRCDPISGHVSLFWYQQALGQGPEFLTYFQNEAQLDKSGLPSDRFFAERPEGSVSTLKIQRTQQEDSAVYLCASSPARGQPQHFGDGTRLSIL.

This clone was observed once. V usage is TRBV5-6 and J usage is TRBJ2-1, with TRBD2 matching over 11 bases. Looked up from germline, CDR1 is SGHDT and CDR2 is YYEEEE. The trim removed 4 bases at V and 5 bases at J, leaving 5 bases unmatched. This CDR3 contains 15 residues. CDR3 in DNA: TGTGCCAGCAGCCCCGGGACTAGCGGACACAATGAGCAGTTCTTC. This codes for CASSPGTSGHNEQFF.

The gene calls are TRBV2 and TRBJ2-1; maybe TRBD2 (6 bases). CDR3 length: 15 amino acids. From germline, CDR1 is SNHLY and CDR2 FYNNEI. Trimming pared 0 bases from V and 4 bases from J, leaving 10 bases between. The CDR3 coding sequence is TGTGCCAGCAGTGAAGCCAGACTAGAGTACAATGAGCAGTTCTTC. It yields the protein CASSEARLEYNEQFF.

Details on this clone: Other nucleotide sequences in the sample specify the same CDR3. V usage is TRBV6-5 and J usage is TRBJ2-7; D call uncertain. Trimming pared 2 bases from V and 4 bases from J, leaving 6 bases between. The germline CDR1 and CDR2 sequences are MNHEY and SVGAGI. This CDR3 is built from 12 residues. The CDR3 DNA is TGTGCCAGCAGTTACGGACCGTACGAGCAGTACTTC. The encoded protein is CASSYGPYEQYF.

J is TRBJ2-7 and V is TRBV9; D not resolved. Germline V gene lookup returns CDR1 SGDLS and CDR2 YYNGEE. Trimming stripped 3 bases from V and 7 bases from J, with 17 bases between. The CDR3 runs 14 residues. The CDR3 region is CASSAEAGSREQYF. CDR3 nucleotide sequence: TGTGCCAGCAGCGCCGAGGCTGGGTCGCGGGAGCAGTACTTC.

The chain is built from TRBV6-8 and TRBJ2-3; D may be TRBD2 (6 bases). This CDR3 has 16 amino acids. Looked up from germline, CDR1 is MNHGY and CDR2 is SAAAGT. The V end was cut by 7 bases, the J end by 4 bases, with 21 bases between. The CDR3 DNA is TGTGCCAGCACACGAGCGGAGGAGGGGCTAGCAGATACGCAGTATTTT. Translated, it gives CASTRAEEGLADTQYF.

The genes are TRBV14 and TRBJ2-5; D possibly corresponds to TRBD1 (6 bases). Looked up from germline, CDR1 is SGHDN and CDR2 is FVKESK. This CDR3 is built from 15 residues. The V gene lost 4 bases and the J gene lost 0 bases, with 12 bases spanning the gap. The DNA for the CDR3 is TGTGCCAGCAGCCTGCATTGGACAGACCAAGAGACCCAGTACTTC. Encoded protein: CASSLHWTDQETQYF.

Worth noting for this clone: This sample also contains other DNA sequences that code for the same CDR3. The chain joins TRBV7-9 to TRBJ2-1; TRBD2 agrees at 9 bases. Germline V gene sequence: CDR1 SEHNR, CDR2 FQNEAQ (reference sequence). The V and J ends lost 2 bases and 10 bases, in that order; junction bases with no gene match: 3. The CDR3 covers 13 residues. The CDR3: CASSLSSGNEQFF. Here the CDR3 DNA reads TGTGCCAGCAGCTTATCTAGCGGGAACGAGCAGTTCTTC.